This TCR beta chain was profiled in a study of T cells in Graves' hyperthyroidism and ophthalmopathy. This clonotype was recorded many times. CDR1 is SGHAT and CDR2 is FQNNGV in the germline V gene. This CDR3 is 15 amino acids long. Trimming shortened V by 5 bases and J by 1 base, and 14 bases separated the two germline ends. Amplified TCR beta CDR3 regions came from RNA transcripts. HTBI primers were used for first-round RT-PCR of the TCR CDR3. TCRdb re-analysed the multiplex PCR reads in MiXCR, keeping a single row per CDR3 protein. Seen here are around 520,000 distinct CDR3 sequences, around a quarter observed once, and the top ten hold over 9%.

This sequence originates from a woman under 40 with Graves' ophthalmopathy. Sequences were obtained from blood. The chain is built from TRBV11-2 and TRBJ2-5; possible D gene TRBD1, 5 bases. The DNA for the CDR3 is TGTGCCAGCAGCCAAGGGGTATTGGGCCAAGAGACCCAGTACTTC. Its protein product is CASSQGVLGQETQYF.